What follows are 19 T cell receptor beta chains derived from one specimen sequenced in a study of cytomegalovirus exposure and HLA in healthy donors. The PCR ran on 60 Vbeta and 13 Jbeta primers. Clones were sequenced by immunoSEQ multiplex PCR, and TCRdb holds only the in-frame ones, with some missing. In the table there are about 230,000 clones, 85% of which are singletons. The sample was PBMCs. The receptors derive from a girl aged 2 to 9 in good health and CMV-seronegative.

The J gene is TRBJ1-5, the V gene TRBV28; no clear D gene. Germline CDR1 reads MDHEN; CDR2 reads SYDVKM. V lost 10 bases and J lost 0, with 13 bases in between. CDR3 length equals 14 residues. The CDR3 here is CATDGIYSNQPQHF. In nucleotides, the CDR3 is TGTGCCACCGACGGGATTTATAGCAATCAGCCCCAGCATTTT.

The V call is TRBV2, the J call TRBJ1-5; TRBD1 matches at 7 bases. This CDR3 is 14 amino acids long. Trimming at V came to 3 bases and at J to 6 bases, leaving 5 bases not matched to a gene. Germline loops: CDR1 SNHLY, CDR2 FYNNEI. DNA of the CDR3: TGTGCCAGCAGTGATAATCAGGGGGGTCAGCCCCAGCATTTT. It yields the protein CASSDNQGGQPQHF. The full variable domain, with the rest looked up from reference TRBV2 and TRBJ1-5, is EPEVTQTPSHQVTQMGQEVILRCVPISNHLYFYWYRQILGQKVEFLVSFYNNEISEKSEIFDDQFSVERPDGSNFTLKIRSTKLEDSAMYFCASSDNQGGQPQHFGDGTRLSIL.

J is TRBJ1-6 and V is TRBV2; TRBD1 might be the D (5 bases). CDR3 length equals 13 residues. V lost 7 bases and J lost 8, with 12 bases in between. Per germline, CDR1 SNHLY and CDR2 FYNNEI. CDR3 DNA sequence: TGTGCCAGCAATTACAGGAACGATTCACCCCTCCACTTT. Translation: CASNYRNDSPLHF.

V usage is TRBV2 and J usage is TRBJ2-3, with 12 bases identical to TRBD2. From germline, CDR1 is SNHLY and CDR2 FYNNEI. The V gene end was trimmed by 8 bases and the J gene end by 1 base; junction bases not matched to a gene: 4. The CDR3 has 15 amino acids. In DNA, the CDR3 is TGTGCCAGCGACCGGACTAGCGGGGGCACAGATACGCAGTATTTT. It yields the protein CASDRTSGGTDTQYF. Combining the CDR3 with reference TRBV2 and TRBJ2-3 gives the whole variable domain EPEVTQTPSHQVTQMGQEVILRCVPISNHLYFYWYRQILGQKVEFLVSFYNNEISEKSEIFDDQFSVERPDGSNFTLKIRSTKLEDSAMYFCASDRTSGGTDTQYFGPGTRLTVL.

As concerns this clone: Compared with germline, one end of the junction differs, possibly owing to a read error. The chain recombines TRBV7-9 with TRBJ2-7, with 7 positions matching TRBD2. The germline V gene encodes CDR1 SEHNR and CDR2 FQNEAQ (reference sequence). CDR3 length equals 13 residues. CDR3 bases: TGTTCCAGCAGCTTGGGGGGGGCCTACGAGCAGTACTTC. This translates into CSSSLGGAYEQYF.

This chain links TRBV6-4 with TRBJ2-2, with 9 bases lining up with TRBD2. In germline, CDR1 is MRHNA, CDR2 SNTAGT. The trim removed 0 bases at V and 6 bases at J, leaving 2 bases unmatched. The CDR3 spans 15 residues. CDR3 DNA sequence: TGTGCCAGCAGTGACTCAGCGGGAGGCTCCGGGGAGCTGTTTTTT. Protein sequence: CASSDSAGGSGELFF.

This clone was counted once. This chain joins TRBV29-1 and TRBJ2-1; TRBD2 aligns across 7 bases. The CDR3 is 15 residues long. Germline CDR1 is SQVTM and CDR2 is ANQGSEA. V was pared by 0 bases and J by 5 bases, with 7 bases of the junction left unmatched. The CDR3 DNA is TGCAGCGTTGAAGATATTCTCAGCGGGGACAATGAGCAGTTCTTC. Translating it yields CSVEDILSGDNEQFF.

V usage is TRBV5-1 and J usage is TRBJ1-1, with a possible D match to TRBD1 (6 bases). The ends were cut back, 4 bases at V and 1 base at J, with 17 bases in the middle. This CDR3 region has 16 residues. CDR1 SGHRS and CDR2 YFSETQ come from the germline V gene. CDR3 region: CASSPREGRGNTEAFF. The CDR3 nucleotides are TGCGCCAGCAGCCCCCGGGAGGGCAGGGGGAACACTGAAGCTTTCTTT.

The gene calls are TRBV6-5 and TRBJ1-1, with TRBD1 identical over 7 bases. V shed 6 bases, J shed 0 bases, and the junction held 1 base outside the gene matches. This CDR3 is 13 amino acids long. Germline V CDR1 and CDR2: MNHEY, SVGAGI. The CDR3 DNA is TGTGCCAGCAGGGGGACAGTGAACACTGAAGCTTTCTTT. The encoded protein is CASRGTVNTEAFF.

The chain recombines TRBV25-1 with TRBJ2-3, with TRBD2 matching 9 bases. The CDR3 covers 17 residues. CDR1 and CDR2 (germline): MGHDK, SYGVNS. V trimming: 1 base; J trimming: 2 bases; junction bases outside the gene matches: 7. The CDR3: CASSESPAGGFTDTQYF. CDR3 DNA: TGTGCCAGCAGTGAATCCCCGGCGGGGGGGTTCACAGATACGCAGTATTTT.

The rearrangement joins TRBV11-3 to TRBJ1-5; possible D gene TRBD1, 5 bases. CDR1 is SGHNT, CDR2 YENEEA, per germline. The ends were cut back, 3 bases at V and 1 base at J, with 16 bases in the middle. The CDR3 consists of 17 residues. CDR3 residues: CASSFGSSKGSNQPQHF. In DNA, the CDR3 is TGTGCCAGCAGCTTTGGTAGCAGCAAGGGGAGCAATCAGCCCCAGCATTTT.

CDR3 sequence reads: CASSPTASFPGAFF. The CDR3 bases are TGTGCCAGTAGTCCGACAGCCAGTTTTCCTGGAGCTTTCTTT. The rearrangement uses TRBV19 and TRBJ1-1, with D perhaps TRBD1 (5 bases). Between the trimmed V and J ends, which lost 5 bases and 10 bases, there was a span of 20 bases. Looked up from germline, CDR1 is LNHDA and CDR2 is SQIVND (reference sequence). This CDR3 region has 14 residues.

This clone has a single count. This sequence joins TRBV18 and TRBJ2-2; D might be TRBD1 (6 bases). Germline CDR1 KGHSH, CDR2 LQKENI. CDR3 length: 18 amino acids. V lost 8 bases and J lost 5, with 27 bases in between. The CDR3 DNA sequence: TGTGCCAGCCAGCCGTACAGGGTCGGGACCGTCACGACCGGGGAGCTGTTTTTT. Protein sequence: CASQPYRVGTVTTGELFF.

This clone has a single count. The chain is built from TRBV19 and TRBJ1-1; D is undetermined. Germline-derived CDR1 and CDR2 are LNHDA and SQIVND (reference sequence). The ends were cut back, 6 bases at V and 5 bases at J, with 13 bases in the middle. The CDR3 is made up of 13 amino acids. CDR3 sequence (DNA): TGTGCCAGTAGAAGCCGGAGGGAGACTGAAGCTTTCTTT. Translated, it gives CASRSRRETEAFF.

The CDR3 bases are TGTGCTAGTGGTTTGGTCTTCGACTCCTACACCGGGGAGCTGTTTTTT. This gives the protein CASGLVFDSYTGELFF. The chain is built from TRBV12-5 and TRBJ2-2; D remains ambiguous. The CDR3 is 16 residues long. Trimming cost V 0 bases and J 3 bases, with 11 bases left between them. Germline V gene sequence: CDR1 LGHNT, CDR2 FRNRAP. Full variable domain (remainder filled in from reference TRBV12-5 and TRBJ2-2): DARVTQTPRHKVTEMGQEVTMRCQPILGHNTVFWYRQTMMQGLELLAYFRNRAPLDDSGMPKDRFSAEMPDATLATLKIQPSEPRDSAVYFCASGLVFDSYTGELFFGEGSRLTVL.

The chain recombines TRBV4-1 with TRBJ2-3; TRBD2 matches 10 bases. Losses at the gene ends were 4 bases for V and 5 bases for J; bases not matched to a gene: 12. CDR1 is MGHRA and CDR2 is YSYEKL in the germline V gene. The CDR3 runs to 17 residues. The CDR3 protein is CASSLRGAGGRGDTQYF. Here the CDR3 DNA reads TGCGCCAGCAGCCTTAGGGGAGCGGGGGGGCGGGGAGATACGCAGTATTTT.

The CDR3 protein is CASSQRTVTGNTIYF. CDR3 in DNA: TGCGCCAGCAGCCAGAGAACAGTCACCGGAAACACCATATATTTT. The chain couples TRBV4-1 to TRBJ1-3; D is undetermined. The CDR3 sequence is 15 residues long. Germline-derived CDR1 and CDR2 are MGHRA and YSYEKL. Trimming removed 3 bases at V and 4 bases at J, with 13 bases between.

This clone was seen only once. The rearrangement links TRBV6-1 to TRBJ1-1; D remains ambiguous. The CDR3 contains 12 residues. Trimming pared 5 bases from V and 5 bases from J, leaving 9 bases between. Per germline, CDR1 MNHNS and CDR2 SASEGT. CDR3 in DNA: TGTGCCAGCAGTCTACCGGGGACTGAAGCTTTCTTT. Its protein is CASSLPGTEAFF.

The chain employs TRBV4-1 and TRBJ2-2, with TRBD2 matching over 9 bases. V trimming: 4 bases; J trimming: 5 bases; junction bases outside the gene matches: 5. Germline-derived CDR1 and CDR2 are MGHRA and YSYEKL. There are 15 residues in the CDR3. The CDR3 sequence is CASSLLAGRTGELFF. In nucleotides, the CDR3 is TGCGCCAGCAGCCTTCTAGCGGGAAGGACCGGGGAGCTGTTTTTT.